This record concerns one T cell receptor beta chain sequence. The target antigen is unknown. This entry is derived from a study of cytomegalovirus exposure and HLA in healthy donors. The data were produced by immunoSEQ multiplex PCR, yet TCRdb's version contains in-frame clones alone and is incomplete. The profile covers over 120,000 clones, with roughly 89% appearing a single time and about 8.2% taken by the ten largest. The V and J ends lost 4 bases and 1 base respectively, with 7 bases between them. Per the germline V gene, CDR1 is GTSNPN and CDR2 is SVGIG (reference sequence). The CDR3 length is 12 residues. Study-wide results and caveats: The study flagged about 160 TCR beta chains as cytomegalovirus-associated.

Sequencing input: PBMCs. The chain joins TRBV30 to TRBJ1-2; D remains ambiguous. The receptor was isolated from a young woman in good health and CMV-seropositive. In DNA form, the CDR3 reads TGTGCCTGGACGGGGATTAACTATGGCTACACCTTC. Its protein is CAWTGINYGYTF.